Following are 19 T cell receptor beta chains from one sample sequenced in a study of memory CD4+ T cells and cytomegalovirus serostatus. The sort gate was single viable CD3+CD4+CD8-CD45RO+ cells for memory CD4+ T cells. Profiled with immunoSEQ multiplex PCR; TCRdb holds only in-frame clones, not every one. This sample has about 60,000 clones, with around 80% found just once. Sequenced sample: memory CD4+ T cells from blood. The source is an adult in good health and CMV-seronegative. Some clones in this sample may be carry-over from other donors' samples.

The chain links TRBV7-2 to TRBJ1-3; unclear D gene. The CDR3 loop spans 11 amino acids. The germline V gene has CDR1 SGHTA and CDR2 FQGNSA. Trimming shortened V by 4 bases and J by 4 bases, and 2 bases separated the two germline ends. The DNA for the CDR3 is TGTGCCAGCAGCTCCGGAAACACCATATATTTT. Amino acids: CASSSGNTIYF. The variable domain in full, completed from reference TRBV7-2 and TRBJ1-3, reads GAGVSQSPSNKVTEKGKDVELRCDPISGHTALYWYRQSLGQGLEFLIYFQGNSAPDKSGLPSDRFSAERTGGSVSTLTIQRTQQEDSAVYLCASSSGNTIYFGEGSWLTVV.

The chain uses TRBV18 and TRBJ1-1, with D possibly being TRBD1 (5 bases). The CDR3 contains 14 residues. The germline CDR1 and CDR2 sequences are KGHSH and LQKENI. The V end lost 4 bases, the J end lost 3 bases, and 12 bases lay between the germline ends. CDR3 bases: TGTGCCAGCTCACGAGGGCAAGGGGACACTGAAGCTTTCTTT. It encodes CASSRGQGDTEAFF.

To note about this clone: One end of the junction varies from germline; a read error may be responsible. The rearrangement links TRBV5-4 to TRBJ2-3; 7 nucleotides match TRBD2. The CDR3 totals 12 residues. Germline lookup yields CDR1 SGHNT and CDR2 YYREEE (reference sequence). In DNA form, the CDR3 reads TGTGCCAGCAGCTTCGGGGGAGGGGTTCCGGATTTT. It specifies CASSFGGGVPDF.

The V gene is TRBV5-1, the J gene TRBJ2-1; D gene ambiguous. Germline V gene sequence: CDR1 SGHRS, CDR2 YFSETQ. CDR3 length: 13 amino acids. V shed 4 bases and J shed 5 bases, with 10 bases lying between them. The CDR3 protein is CASSDAENNEQFF. DNA of the CDR3: TGCGCCAGCAGCGACGCAGAAAACAATGAGCAGTTCTTC.

J is TRBJ2-7 and V is TRBV14; D perhaps matches TRBD1 (6 bases). This CDR3 region has 15 residues. The germline CDR1 and CDR2 sequences are SGHDN and FVKESK. V lost 4 bases and J lost 2, with 15 bases in between. In nucleotides, the CDR3 is TGTGCCAGCAGCCCTCGACAGGTGAGGGCCTACGAGCAGTACTTC. Protein: CASSPRQVRAYEQYF. The full variable domain, completed using reference TRBV14 and TRBJ2-7, is EAGVTQFPSHSVIEKGQTVTLRCDPISGHDNLYWYRRVMGKEIKFLLHFVKESKQDESGMPNNRFLAERTGGTYSTLKVQPAELEDSGVYFCASSPRQVRAYEQYFGPGTRLTVT.

In this sample, this clone turned up a few times. V is TRBV2 and J is TRBJ1-2; D gene unclear. The V gene lost 5 bases and the J gene lost 4 bases, with 11 bases spanning the gap. This CDR3 has 13 amino acids. CDR1 and CDR2 (germline): SNHLY, FYNNEI. Here the CDR3 reads CASSPGPRYGYTF. The CDR3 region has the DNA TGTGCCAGCAGTCCCGGGCCCCGCTATGGCTACACCTTC.

A single count supports this clone. The rearrangement uses TRBV28 and TRBJ1-2; no firm D call. From germline, CDR1 is MDHEN and CDR2 SYDVKM. V lost 5 bases and J lost 4, with 8 bases in between. The CDR3 loop spans 12 amino acids. The CDR3 sequence is CASSRYGYGYTF. The CDR3 coding sequence is TGTGCCAGCAGTCGGTACGGCTATGGCTACACCTTC.

V gene TRBV6-5 combines with J gene TRBJ1-1; the D is unclear. This CDR3 is 14 amino acids long. Trimming stripped 1 base from V and 3 bases from J, with 9 bases between. The germline V gene encodes CDR1 MNHEY and CDR2 SVGAGI. DNA of the CDR3: TGTGCCAGCAGTTACTACTACTCGGACACTGAAGCTTTCTTT. Amino acid sequence: CASSYYYSDTEAFF.

J is TRBJ1-6 and V is TRBV5-1; TRBD1 matches 7 bases. The germline V gene encodes CDR1 SGHRS and CDR2 YFSETQ. The ends lost 0 bases at V and 7 bases at J; junction bases unmatched: 4. CDR3 length: 15 residues. CDR3 sequence: CASSLEGASNSPLHF. CDR3 bases: TGCGCCAGCAGCTTGGAGGGGGCCTCGAATTCACCCCTCCACTTT.

CDR3 in amino acids: CASSLIGGNEKLFF. In DNA, the CDR3 is TGTGCCAGCAGCTTAATAGGCGGTAATGAAAAACTGTTTTTT. The V gene is TRBV7-9, the J gene TRBJ1-4; no clear D gene. The CDR3 extends over 14 amino acids. V dropped 2 bases and J dropped 4 bases, with 8 bases sitting between them. The V gene's germline CDR1 is SEHNR and CDR2 FQNEAQ (reference sequence).

J is TRBJ1-2 and V is TRBV6-5; D uncertain. The germline CDR1 and CDR2 sequences are MNHEY and SVGAGI. This CDR3 is built from 15 residues. Trimming took off 5 bases at V and 3 bases at J, with 16 bases between the two ends. Here the CDR3 reads CASSNDMGGDYGYTF. The CDR3 nucleotides read TGTGCCAGCAGTAACGACATGGGTGGTGACTATGGCTACACCTTC.

The chain links TRBV7-6 to TRBJ1-5, with D tentatively TRBD1 (6 bases). The germline V gene encodes CDR1 SGHVS and CDR2 FNYEAQ. The CDR3 is made up of 14 amino acids. Deletions cut 3 bases from V and 6 bases from J, with 12 bases between. CDR3 in DNA: TGTGCCAGCAGCTTTGGGGGCCGGGGTCAGCCCCAGCATTTT. Its translation is CASSFGGRGQPQHF.

This clone occurred a few times. The chain recombines TRBV30 with TRBJ2-3; no clear D gene. Deletions cut 2 bases from V and 6 bases from J, with 6 bases between. Germline V gene lookup returns CDR1 GTSNPN and CDR2 SVGIG (reference sequence). There are 11 residues in the CDR3. This CDR3 is CAWSPADTQYF. CDR3 in DNA: TGTGCCTGGAGTCCCGCCGATACGCAGTATTTT.

Note on this clone: Other DNA sequences in the sample encode the same CDR3. The chain is built from TRBV7-8 and TRBJ1-5; unclear D gene. Trimming shortened V by 2 bases and J by 3 bases, and 2 bases separated the two germline ends. CDR3 size: 12 residues. CDR1 SGHVS and CDR2 FQNEAQ come from the germline V gene. CDR3 in amino acids: CASSLNNQPQHF. The CDR3 DNA reads as TGTGCCAGCAGCTTAAACAATCAGCCCCAGCATTTT.

This chain connects TRBV7-2 to TRBJ2-7, with TRBD2 matching over 7 bases. There are 16 residues in the CDR3. CDR1 SGHTA and CDR2 FQGNSA come from the germline V gene. The J segment lost 2 bases and the V segment lost 1 base, leaving 8 bases of the junction unmatched. CDR3: CASSLDGAGVAYEQYF. CDR3 DNA sequence: TGTGCCAGCAGCTTAGATGGTGCGGGGGTGGCCTACGAGCAGTACTTC.

The chain has TRBV27 and TRBJ1-1, with TRBD1 matching 12 bases. V lost 5 bases, J lost 6 bases, and 10 bases stayed unmatched. There are 16 residues in the CDR3. The germline gives CDR1 MNHEY, CDR2 SMNVEV (reference sequence). In nucleotides, the CDR3 is TGTGCCAGCAGTAACCTACCGGGACAGGGGGCAGCTGAAGCTTTCTTT. Translation: CASSNLPGQGAAEAFF.

V usage is TRBV29-1 and J usage is TRBJ2-3, with a weak D call TRBD1 (6 bases). Germline values: CDR1 SQVTM, CDR2 ANQGSEA. V lost 4 bases and J 2 bases, leaving 13 bases between the germline ends. CDR3 size: 14 residues. The chain's CDR3 is CSVAGVGNTDTQYF. Here the CDR3 DNA reads TGCAGCGTTGCAGGGGTCGGGAACACAGATACGCAGTATTTT.

CDR3 sequence: CATSREGSNTGELFF. The CDR3 DNA is TGTGCCACCAGCAGAGAAGGCTCGAACACCGGGGAGCTGTTTTTT. V and J are TRBV15 and TRBJ2-2; D gene unclear. Per germline, CDR1 LNHNV and CDR2 YYDKDF (reference sequence). V lost 0 bases and J lost 0, with 5 bases in between. The CDR3 sequence is 15 residues long.

The gene calls are TRBV19 and TRBJ2-4; maybe TRBD2 (5 bases). V lost 5 bases, J lost 7 bases, and 15 bases lay in between. The CDR3 is 14 residues long. Per germline, CDR1 LNHDA and CDR2 SQIVND (reference sequence). The CDR3 DNA is TGTGCCAGTAGTGCCCTAACTAGTATGAACATTCAGTACTTC. It translates to CASSALTSMNIQYF.